This TCR beta chain came from a study of CD8+CD57+ T cells in acquired aplastic anemia. V shed 7 bases and J shed 6 bases, with 16 bases lying between them. The CDR3 length is 15 residues. Germline V CDR1 and CDR2: ENHRY, SYGVKD. This clonotype turned up a few times. Genomic DNA constituted the template upon which TCR beta VDJ and CDR3 profiling was performed. TCRdb re-called the reads with MiXCR, one entry per CDR3 protein. The sample lists more than 150,000 distinct CDR3 sequences, about half occurring once. Sequencing was done on a sample of sorted CD4+, CD8+, or CD8+CD57+ T cells (not recorded which) from PBMCs. This TCR came from a human donor in good health. This chain joins TRBV10-3 and TRBJ1-6; the D is unclear. The CDR3 sequence: CAIKMTSSSNSPLHF. In DNA form, the CDR3 reads TGTGCCATCAAGATGACGTCGTCTTCTAATTCACCCCTCCACTTT.